These 18 T cell receptor beta chains came from one sample sequenced in a study of shared clonotypes between healthy human individuals. Assay used: immunoSEQ multiplex PCR; TCRdb lists only in-frame clones, some missing. Of 850,000 to 1,200,000 clones listed, approximately 76% are singletons. Input material: memory CD4+ T cells sorted from blood. Noted subset: CD45RA-negative fraction. The origin of the receptors is a man between 18 and 35 years old in good health.

The genes are TRBV28 and TRBJ1-5; D unclear. The CDR3 covers 16 residues. The germline V gene has CDR1 MDHEN and CDR2 SYDVKM. Deletions cut 2 bases from V and 0 bases from J, with 11 bases between. The CDR3 region has the DNA TGTGCCAGCAGTTTAAGAGCAACTTATAGCAATCAGCCCCAGCATTTT. Amino acid sequence: CASSLRATYSNQPQHF.

This clone is a singleton in its sample. V gene TRBV6-5 combines with J gene TRBJ1-4; no definite D call. The germline gives CDR1 MNHEY, CDR2 SVGAGI. The CDR3 is 14 amino acids. Deletions cut 4 bases from V and 4 bases from J, with 10 bases between. The chain's CDR3 is CASSLFPGNEKLFF. The CDR3 coding sequence is TGTGCCAGCAGTTTGTTCCCCGGTAATGAAAAACTGTTTTTT.

The gene calls are TRBV5-1 and TRBJ2-1, with 9 bases lining up with TRBD2. This CDR3 has 15 amino acids. Trimming removed 4 bases from V and 5 bases from J; junction bases left unmatched: 7. The germline V gene has CDR1 SGHRS and CDR2 YFSETQ. CDR3 in amino acids: CASSISGGVHNEQFF. CDR3 coding DNA: TGCGCCAGCAGCATTAGCGGGGGTGTCCACAATGAGCAGTTCTTC.

The J gene is TRBJ1-2, the V gene TRBV19; D gene ambiguous. The germline V gene has CDR1 LNHDA and CDR2 SQIVND (reference sequence). The CDR3 has 17 amino acids. Trimming removed 5 bases at V and 0 bases at J, with 19 bases between. The CDR3 sequence is CASSSDSYPLSNYGYTF. The CDR3 nucleotides are TGTGCCAGTAGTTCGGACTCCTACCCCCTTTCTAACTATGGCTACACCTTC.

The chain recombines TRBV2 with TRBJ1-6; D possibly corresponds to TRBD1 (5 bases). Trimming left V 4 bases short and J 5 bases short, with 12 bases between. There are 15 residues in the CDR3. Germline V gene data show CDR1 as SNHLY and CDR2 as FYNNEI. The CDR3 sequence: CASSARGGNNSPLHF. The DNA of the CDR3 is TGTGCCAGCAGTGCGAGGGGAGGCAATAATTCACCCCTCCACTTT.

Only a few counts were recorded for this clone. The CDR3: CASGKPTGTEQYF. The CDR3 DNA reads as TGTGCCAGCGGGAAACCGACAGGGACCGAGCAGTACTTC. J is TRBJ2-7 and V is TRBV28, with 7 bases matching TRBD1. Trimming cost V 8 bases and J 6 bases; bases outside gene matches: 10. Germline CDR1 and CDR2: MDHEN and SYDVKM. The CDR3 spans 13 residues.

The table lists this clone with a count of one. The chain links TRBV13 to TRBJ2-1; 12 positions match TRBD1. Germline V lookup: CDR1 PRHDT, CDR2 FYEKMQ (reference sequence). Trimming removed 5 bases from V and 4 bases from J; junction bases left unmatched: 3. This CDR3 is built from 15 residues. DNA of the CDR3: TGTGCCAGCAGCCCGGGACAGGGGGCGTACAATGAGCAGTTCTTC. Translated, it gives CASSPGQGAYNEQFF. Together with reference TRBV13 and TRBJ2-1, the CDR3 gives the full variable domain: AAGVIQSPRHLIKEKRETATLKCYPIPRHDTVYWYQQGPGQDPQFLISFYEKMQSDKGSIPDRFSAQQFSDYHSELNMSSLELGDSALYFCASSPGQGAYNEQFFGPGTRLTVL.

The J gene is TRBJ2-5, the V gene TRBV5-1, with 8 bases that match TRBD2. This CDR3 has 16 residues. Trimming cost V 0 bases and J 4 bases; bases outside gene matches: 8. Germline V gene sequence: CDR1 SGHRS, CDR2 YFSETQ. The CDR3 bases are TGCGCCAGCAGCTTGGCCCCGGGGGCGGGAGGAGAGACCCAGTACTTC. It translates to CASSLAPGAGGETQYF.

The chain carries TRBV7-2 and TRBJ2-5; D is unresolved. Germline lookup yields CDR1 SGHTA and CDR2 FQGNSA. V gave up 2 bases and J gave up 2 bases, with 6 bases separating them. CDR3 length: 13 residues. The CDR3 is CASSLLSQETQYF. The DNA for the CDR3 is TGTGCCAGCAGCTTATTAAGTCAAGAGACCCAGTACTTC.

This sequence joins TRBV19 and TRBJ1-5, with D hard to call. The V end was cut by 5 bases, the J end by 8 bases, with 10 bases between. Germline V gene sequence: CDR1 LNHDA, CDR2 SQIVND (reference sequence). The CDR3 is 12 amino acids. The CDR3 reads CASSAWYEPQHF. The CDR3, as DNA: TGTGCCAGTAGTGCCTGGTACGAGCCCCAGCATTTT.

The chain carries TRBV5-1 and TRBJ2-7; 7 nucleotides agree with TRBD1. This CDR3 has 15 amino acids. V shed 2 bases and J 0 bases; nucleotides not matched to a gene: 5. Germline lookup yields CDR1 SGHRS and CDR2 YFSETQ. CDR3 in amino acids: CASSFSTGSSYEQYF. The CDR3 bases are TGCGCCAGCAGCTTCTCGACAGGGAGCTCCTACGAGCAGTACTTC.

V is TRBV30 and J is TRBJ1-4; D is perhaps TRBD1 (5 bases). CDR1 GTSNPN and CDR2 SVGIG come from the germline V gene (reference sequence). The CDR3 is made up of 14 amino acids. V was trimmed by 6 bases and J by 6 bases, leaving 17 bases between them. The CDR3 nucleotides read TGTGCCTGTGCCAAAGGGGATCGATATGAAAAACTGTTTTTT. This gives the protein CACAKGDRYEKLFF. The complete variable domain, with remaining parts taken from reference TRBV30 and TRBJ1-4, reads SQTIHQWPATLVQPVGSPLSLECTVEGTSNPNLYWYRQAAGRGLQLLFYSVGIGQISSEVPQNLSASRPQDRQFILSSKKLLLSDSGFYLCACAKGDRYEKLFFGSGTQLSVL.

This rearrangement joins TRBV7-9 to TRBJ1-2, with TRBD1 as a possible D gene (6 bases). This CDR3 region has 14 residues. The germline CDR1 and CDR2 sequences are SEHNR and FQNEAQ (reference sequence). V lost 1 base and J lost 4, with 10 bases in between. Here the CDR3 DNA reads TGTGCCAGCAGCTTAGAGGACAGCTTCTATGGCTACACCTTC. Translated, it gives CASSLEDSFYGYTF.

The genes are TRBV5-1 and TRBJ2-1, with 9 bases that match TRBD1. The length of the CDR3 is 18 residues. V gave up 1 base and J gave up 6 bases; unmatched junction bases: 14. CDR1 and CDR2 from the germline V gene are SGHRS and YFSETQ. CDR3 DNA: TGCGCCAGCAGCTTGTATGTTCTGGGGACAGGGATGTTCAATGAGCAGTTCTTC. Protein sequence: CASSLYVLGTGMFNEQFF.

The chain recombines TRBV6-5 with TRBJ2-1, with unresolved D. V dropped 6 bases and J dropped 5 bases, with 11 bases sitting between them. The CDR3 sequence is 13 residues long. The germline V gene has CDR1 MNHEY and CDR2 SVGAGI. CDR3: CASRRLADNEQFF. The CDR3, as DNA: TGTGCCAGCAGGCGACTTGCCGACAATGAGCAGTTCTTC.

This clone was picked up a small number of times. This chain links TRBV28 with TRBJ1-1; no clear D. Germline CDR1 is MDHEN and CDR2 is SYDVKM. The V end was cut by 6 bases, the J end by 11 bases, with 22 bases between. The CDR3 runs 14 residues. CDR3 amino acids: CASSLDIGSKEAFF. In nucleotides, the CDR3 is TGTGCCAGCAGCCTCGACATTGGCAGCAAGGAGGCTTTCTTT.

The chain is built from TRBV19 and TRBJ2-3; no clear D gene. Germline V gene lookup returns CDR1 LNHDA and CDR2 SQIVND (reference sequence). V was clipped by 2 bases and J by 8 bases, with 14 bases between them. The CDR3 loop spans 14 amino acids. CDR3 nucleotides: TGTGCCAGTAGTATAAACAGCCCCCGGGTTACGCAGTATTTT. It translates to CASSINSPRVTQYF.

V usage is TRBV7-2 and J usage is TRBJ2-7; the match to TRBD2 covers 9 bases. V dropped 3 bases and J dropped 6; count of bases not matched to a gene: 15. CDR3 size: 17 residues. The germline V gene has CDR1 SGHTA and CDR2 FQGNSA. In DNA, the CDR3 is TGTGCCAGCAGCTTTGGGGGCGGCGGGCGGGAGGGATCCGAGCAGTACTTC. Its protein is CASSFGGGGREGSEQYF.